These T cell receptor beta chains were read from a single sample in a study of human T cells and chemical hapten exposure. Via MiXCR, TCRdb re-called the RACE reads, giving one row per CDR3 protein. The sample shows around 380,000 distinct CDR3 sequences, about 5% of them seen only once. The source was whole blood, collected in connection with sensitization to the hapten diphenylcyclopropenone (DPC). The receptors were sampled from a young woman with alopecia areata. Some clones in this sample may be carry-over from other donors' samples. Both conserved end residues are part of each CDR3.

V gene	J gene	CDR3 protein
TRBV28	TRBJ2-7	CASSSQTREPYEQYF
TRBV6-2/TRBV6-3	TRBJ1-2	CASSYDGTGNNYGYTF
TRBV27	TRBJ1-1	CASSLTGEQAGMNTEAFF
TRBV7-9	TRBJ1-2	CASSSQANYGYTF
TRBV7-9	TRBJ2-5	CASSLVETGQETQYF
TRBV13	TRBJ2-3	CASSPTGDLNTQYF
TRBV20-1	TRBJ2-5	CSGKTGYDVEEIQYF
TRBV24-1	TRBJ2-1	CATSDPTSGGTYNEQFF
TRBV2	TRBJ1-5	CASSLQTGGHQPQHF
TRBV20-1	TRBJ2-3	CSARVTADTDTQYF
TRBV20-1	TRBJ2-3	CSARTPALRTDTQYF
TRBV7-8	TRBJ2-2	CASSSFGGANTGELFF
TRBV6-4	TRBJ2-2	CASSDGADTGELFF
TRBV24-1	TRBJ1-2	CATGEGNYGYTF
TRBV7-8	TRBJ1-5	CASSFGGFSNQPQHF
TRBV9	TRBJ2-3	CASSPTMGTTTDTQYF
TRBV27	TRBJ1-1	CASSLSRDREGNTEAFF
TRBV14	TRBJ2-7	CASSQERQAGYEQYF
TRBV2	TRBJ1-5	CASSELHTGSQPQHF
TRBV7-8	TRBJ2-5	CASSFGIWKQIKETQYF
TRBV9	TRBJ2-7	CASSVSDDRVARQYF
TRBV4-2	TRBJ2-3	CASSQDYLGAAQYF
TRBV7-9	TRBJ2-5	CASSSTQGEQETQYF
TRBV29-1	TRBJ1-1	CSVGHLNLNTEAFF
TRBV20-1	TRBJ2-4	CSAVRGPGAKNIQYF
TRBV2	TRBJ1-5	CASSDTGRNQPQHF
TRBV12-5	TRBJ1-1	CASGFGSTEAFF
TRBV5-5	TRBJ1-3	CASSPDRTDSGNTIYF
TRBV5-1	TRBJ2-5	CASSLQSGTQYF
TRBV21-1	TRBJ2-5	CAALETQYF
TRBV6-6	TRBJ1-6	CASSRDRGPYTSPLHF
TRBV7-2	TRBJ2-7	CASSSSLGRAYYYEQYF
TRBV5-6	TRBJ1-2	CASSLGTGLRNYGYTF
TRBV20-1	TRBJ2-1	CSARSGGTRSSYNEQFF
TRBV19	TRBJ2-4	CASSMGTFLAKNIQYF
TRBV6-1	TRBJ2-1	CASRGRRGGDEQFF
TRBV6-6	TRBJ2-6	CASSPGQGAGGANVLTF
TRBV9	TRBJ2-5	CASSVGPSTETQYF
TRBV3-1	TRBJ1-5	CASSQDKGYQPQHF
TRBV5-1	TRBJ2-2	CASSFLAGENTGELFF
TRBV12-3/TRBV12-4	TRBJ2-5	CASSLGAGGHHQETQYF
TRBV6-5	TRBJ2-3	CASSPGLDLATDTQYF
TRBV5-1	TRBJ2-3	CASQTGLRTDTQYF
TRBV3-1	TRBJ2-7	CASSHSQAPYEQYF
TRBV12-3/TRBV12-4	TRBJ2-7	CASSTGPSEQYF
TRBV15	TRBJ2-3	CATSRAGSTDTQYF
TRBV5-6	TRBJ1-5	CASSLWGVPPQHF
TRBV6-2/TRBV6-3	TRBJ1-2	CASSTGGQVFYGYTF
TRBV5-1	TRBJ2-3	CASSREIADTQYF
TRBV4-1	TRBJ2-1	CASSQGTPTYNEQFF
TRBV20-1	TRBJ2-3	CSAYPSGGSSTDTQYF
TRBV7-8	TRBJ2-3	CASSAPGTDTQYF
TRBV12-3/TRBV12-4	TRBJ1-6	CASSSVRSSPLHF
TRBV6-5	TRBJ2-7	CASRNDRGDEQYF
TRBV5-1	TRBJ2-2	CASSLDAGELFF